The sequence of this TCR beta chain was determined in a study of vaccination and CD4 T cells after COVID-19. Across the whole study: Comprising six males and four females, the convalescent participants counted two Hispanic individuals among them.

Overall study results and limits: A nonsignificant median increase from about 20 to 38 SARS-CoV-2-reactive clonotypes was observed. Convalescent patients had a median roughly 86% of reactive clones appearing only post-vaccination.

CDR1 MGHRA and CDR2 YSYEKL come from the germline V gene. The CDR3 is made up of 16 amino acids. V dropped 3 bases and J dropped 9 bases, with 18 bases sitting between them. About this clonotype: The antigen is undetermined.

The Oncomine TCR Beta short-read assay was what sequenced the DNA obtained from cultured CD4+ T cells. TCRdb independently ran MiXCR on the PCR reads; one entry per CDR3 protein. The sample yields around 16,000 distinct CDR3 sequences, about 35% seen once. Specified treatment: approximately nine-day PBMC culture with coronavirus spike peptide pools or control peptides (ViraFEST assay). Using peptide pools, antigen-specific T cells were expanded in ViraFEST before TCRs were sequenced. The chain carries TRBV4-1 and TRBJ1-6; D gene ambiguous. Sample: cultured CD4+ T cells from blood. The clonotype comes from a human donor with COVID-19. The CDR3 is CASSQGSRSGGSPLHF. The CDR3 coding sequence is TGCGCCAGCAGCCAGGGGAGTAGGTCCGGCGGTTCACCCCTCCACTTT.